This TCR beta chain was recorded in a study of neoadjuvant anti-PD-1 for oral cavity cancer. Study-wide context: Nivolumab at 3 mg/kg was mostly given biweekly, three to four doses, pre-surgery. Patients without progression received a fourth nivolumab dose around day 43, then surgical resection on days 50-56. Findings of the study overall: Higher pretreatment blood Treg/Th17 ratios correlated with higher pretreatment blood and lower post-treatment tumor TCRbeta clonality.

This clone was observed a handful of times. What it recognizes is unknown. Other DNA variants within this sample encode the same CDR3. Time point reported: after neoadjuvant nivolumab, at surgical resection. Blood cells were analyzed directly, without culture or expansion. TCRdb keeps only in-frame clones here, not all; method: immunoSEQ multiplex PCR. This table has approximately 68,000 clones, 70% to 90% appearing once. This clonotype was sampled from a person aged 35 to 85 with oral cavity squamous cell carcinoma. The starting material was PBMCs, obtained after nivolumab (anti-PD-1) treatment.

For the CDR3, the DNA is TGCGCCAGCAGCTTGGGTGCGAACACTGAAGCTTTCTTT. Its protein product is CASSLGANTEAFF. The gene calls are TRBV5-1 and TRBJ1-1; no clear D gene. Looked up from germline, CDR1 is SGHRS and CDR2 is YFSETQ. Trimming cost V 0 bases and J 1 base, with 4 bases left between them. The CDR3 has 13 amino acids. The full variable domain, in which reference TRBV5-1 and TRBJ1-1 provide the parts outside the CDR3, is KAGVTQTPRYLIKTRGQQVTLSCSPISGHRSVSWYQQTPGQGLQFLFEYFSETQRNKGNFPGRFSGRQFSNSRSEMNVSTLELGDSALYLCASSLGANTEAFFGQGTRLTVV.